These 2 T cell receptor beta chains were all obtained from the same sample, sequenced in a study of metastatic and nonmetastatic thyroid tumors. TCRdb re-called the PCR reads with MiXCR. The table has tens of thousands of clones, 18% seen once. Thyroid surgery was performed in patients who had received no treatment beforehand. The material sequenced was blood. Receptors originate from a female donor with papillary thyroid cancer or a benign thyroid nodule (not recorded which). Some clones in this sample may be carry-over from other donors' samples.

V and J are TRBV29-1 and TRBJ1-2; D may be TRBD1 (6 bases). With 3 bases removed from V and 4 bases from J, the gap between germline ends came to 9 bases. Germline CDR1 SQVTM, CDR2 ANQGSEA. The CDR3 contains 12 residues. The CDR3 here is CSVEDSFYGYTF. In nucleotides, the CDR3 is TGCAGCGTTGAGGACAGCTTCTATGGCTACACCTTC.

The rearrangement joins TRBV9 to TRBJ2-2; D uncertain. The CDR3 loop spans 13 amino acids. Germline V gene lookup returns CDR1 SGDLS and CDR2 YYNGEE. V gave up 0 bases and J gave up 6 bases, with 6 bases separating them. In DNA, the CDR3 is TGTGCCAGCAGCGTAGGGCGAGCCGGGGAGCTGTTTTTT. Translated, it gives CASSVGRAGELFF.